This TCR beta chain was captured by sequencing in a study of blood T cells in healthy people across ages. Total RNA extraction produced at least 5 micrograms (per sample) for the study. Broader study findings: A roughly linear fall in TCR beta diversity per million T cells was seen with increasing age. The authors considered diversity estimates from one million T cells to be underestimates.

With respect to this clonotype: What it binds is unknown.

Then a second PCR, running roughly 7 to 11 cycles, was carried out with a sample-barcoded 5' primer and a J-beta primer mix. Each cDNA molecule was tagged by a template-switch adaptor with 12 random nucleotides. From the 5' RACE reads, TCRdb called clonotypes with MiXCR, one entry per CDR3 protein. The sample holds some 800,000 distinct CDR3 sequences, around 43% seen once. Trimming shortened V by 1 base and J by 2 bases, and 11 bases separated the two germline ends. The CDR3 runs 15 residues. V gene TRBV12-3 or TRBV12-4 combines with J gene TRBJ1-1; a weak D match, TRBD1 (5 bases). The TCR sequence derives from a man aged 55 to 70 in good health. The sample comprised blood. This CDR3 reads CASSLGSGINTEAFF. Written as DNA, the CDR3 is TGTGCCAGCAGTTTAGGGTCAGGGATAAACACTGAAGCTTTCTTT.